Below are 23 T cell receptor beta chains sequenced from a single sample in a study of CD8+CD57+ T cells in acquired aplastic anemia. Genomic DNA, the template, was used for profiling of the TCR beta VDJ and CDR3. MiXCR was run by TCRdb on the reads, yielding one entry per CDR3 protein. The table includes 150,000 to 200,000 distinct CDR3 sequences, 64% detected once. What was sequenced was sorted CD4+, CD8+, or CD8+CD57+ T cells (not recorded which) from PBMCs. The receptors here all came from a human donor with severe aplastic anemia or a healthy control (not recorded which).

This clonotype was counted at least ten times. This sequence joins TRBV9 and TRBJ1-1; D gene unclear. Germline assignment: CDR1 SGDLS and CDR2 YYNGEE. CDR3 length: 14 amino acids. The germline V and J ends were trimmed by 0 bases and 1 base, with 7 bases remaining between them. CDR3 bases: TGTGCCAGCAGCGTAGTGACGGGGAACACTGAAGCTTTCTTT. It translates to CASSVVTGNTEAFF.

This chain joins TRBV10-3 and TRBJ2-7; 12 nucleotides line up with TRBD1. Germline CDR1 ENHRY, CDR2 SYGVKD. V shed 3 bases, J shed 6 bases, and the junction held 6 bases outside the gene matches. The CDR3 sequence is 15 residues long. Here the CDR3 reads CAISDRDRGRLEQYF. CDR3 nucleotide sequence: TGTGCCATCAGTGATCGGGACAGGGGGCGTCTCGAGCAGTACTTC.

This clonotype was observed a single time. The V call is TRBV2, the J call TRBJ2-7; D is uncertain. The CDR3 spans 15 residues. Between the trimmed V and J ends, which lost 2 bases and 1 base, there was a span of 12 bases. Germline CDR1 is SNHLY and CDR2 is FYNNEI. CDR3: CASSEYQTPSYEQYF. Written as DNA, the CDR3 is TGTGCCAGCAGTGAATACCAGACTCCTTCCTACGAGCAGTACTTC. Full variable domain (outside the CDR3, taken from reference TRBV2 and TRBJ2-7): EPEVTQTPSHQVTQMGQEVILRCVPISNHLYFYWYRQILGQKVEFLVSFYNNEISEKSEIFDDQFSVERPDGSNFTLKIRSTKLEDSAMYFCASSEYQTPSYEQYFGPGTRLTVT.

The rearrangement links TRBV2 to TRBJ1-1; D gene ambiguous. The germline gives CDR1 SNHLY, CDR2 FYNNEI. Trimming removed 7 bases from V and 0 bases from J, with 6 bases in between. This CDR3 region has 12 residues. The CDR3 is CASTTVNTEAFF. The CDR3 nucleotides read TGTGCCAGCACTACCGTGAACACTGAAGCTTTCTTT.

About this clonotype: A junction boundary mismatches the germline segment, possibly from a read error. The chain joins TRBV15 to TRBJ2-5; 7 bases line up with TRBD1. The CDR3 sequence is 14 residues long. Germline V gives CDR1 LNHNV, CDR2 YYDKDF (reference sequence). The CDR3, as DNA: TGCGCCACCAGCCCCAGACAGGGATCAGAGTCCCAGTACTTC. Its protein product is CATSPRQGSESQYF.

This clonotype was counted many times. The V gene is TRBV12-3 or TRBV12-4, the J gene TRBJ1-1; D is possibly TRBD1 (5 bases). The CDR3 is made up of 14 amino acids. The V end was cut by 3 bases, the J end by 2 bases, with 10 bases between. The CDR3 is CASSFRTINTEAFF. CDR3 bases: TGTGCCAGCAGTTTCCGGACAATTAACACTGAAGCTTTCTTT.

This clonotype appeared a single time. The chain combines TRBV20-1 with TRBJ2-5, with 11 bases that match TRBD2. Germline V lookup: CDR1 DFQATT, CDR2 SNEGSKA (reference sequence). Germline trimming cut 2 bases from V and 7 bases from J; bases unmatched to any gene: 9. The CDR3 has 15 amino acids. In nucleotides, the CDR3 is TGCAGTGCTAGACCAGTAGCGGGAGGGCCTCGGACCCAGTACTTC. Translating it yields CSARPVAGGPRTQYF.

This clonotype appeared a few times. This may be a read error: a much more frequent sequence differs by one nucleotide. The chain's CDR3 is CASSLGLAGLYEQYF. For the CDR3, the DNA is TGTGCCAGCAGCTTAGGACTAGCGGGGCTCTACGAGCAGTACTTC. The genes are TRBV13 and TRBJ2-7; 10 positions agree with TRBD2. The CDR3 length is 15 residues. Unmatched junction bases numbered 2, after V lost 0 bases and J lost 3 bases. The germline CDR1 and CDR2 sequences are PRHDT and FYEKMQ (reference sequence).

V is TRBV9 and J is TRBJ2-7, with TRBD2 identical over 9 bases. Germline V gives CDR1 SGDLS, CDR2 YYNGEE. The CDR3 contains 17 residues. V gave up 4 bases and J gave up 0 bases; unmatched junction bases: 11. The CDR3 DNA sequence: TGTGCCAGCAGCATGGGGGCTAGCGGGATCCTCTCCTACGAGCAGTACTTC. It yields the protein CASSMGASGILSYEQYF.

V and J are TRBV20-1 and TRBJ2-3; 13 bases align to TRBD2. CDR1 and CDR2 from the germline V gene are DFQATT and SNEGSKA (reference sequence). The CDR3 has 14 amino acids. Germline trimming cut 4 bases from V and 6 bases from J; bases unmatched to any gene: 4. CDR3 in amino acids: CSAILAGGVDTQYF. DNA of the CDR3: TGCAGTGCTATACTAGCGGGAGGGGTGGATACGCAGTATTTT.

The rearrangement links TRBV25-1 to TRBJ1-3, with a possible D match to TRBD1 (5 bases). V was shortened by 4 bases and J by 0 bases, with 16 bases between the two germline ends. Per germline, CDR1 MGHDK and CDR2 SYGVNS. The CDR3 loop spans 17 amino acids. The CDR3 region has the DNA TGTGCCAGCAGTGTATCCCTGGGGCAGGGCTCTGGAAACACCATATATTTT. This sequence encodes CASSVSLGQGSGNTIYF.

The chain couples TRBV6-4 to TRBJ1-6; 7 bases match TRBD1. This CDR3 comprises 14 residues. V lost 5 bases and J lost 6; bases outside the gene matches: 4. The germline CDR1 and CDR2 sequences are MRHNA and SNTAGT. This chain's CDR3 is CASSSQGGNSPLHF. The DNA for the CDR3 is TGTGCCAGCAGTTCCCAGGGGGGTAATTCACCCCTCCACTTT.

This clonotype appeared a few times. The chain recombines TRBV7-2 with TRBJ2-1; 9 bases map to TRBD2. Germline assignment: CDR1 SGHTA and CDR2 FQGNSA. This CDR3 has 15 residues. Unmatched junction bases numbered 8, after V lost 6 bases and J lost 5 bases. The CDR3 spells CASSERASGDNEQFF. In DNA form, the CDR3 reads TGTGCCAGCAGTGAAAGGGCTAGCGGGGACAATGAGCAGTTCTTC.

As regards this clonotype: At one end, the junction sequence differs from germline, possibly due to a read error. V usage is TRBV7-9 and J usage is TRBJ2-7, with D perhaps matching TRBD1 (6 bases). There are 14 residues in the CDR3. CDR1 and CDR2 (germline): SEHNR, FQNEAQ (reference sequence). The CDR3 here is CASSQVPGESEQYF. As DNA, the CDR3 is TGCGCCAGCAGCCAAGTCCCAGGGGAGTCCGAGCAGTACTTC.

A word on this clonotype: A much larger clone sits a single nucleotide away, making a read error possible. This sequence joins TRBV27 and TRBJ1-2; D perhaps matches TRBD1 (5 bases). The germline V gene encodes CDR1 MNHEY and CDR2 SMNVEV (reference sequence). The CDR3 covers 13 residues. The CDR3 is CASSLQGAAGYAF. In DNA form, the CDR3 reads TGTGCCAGCAGTTTACAGGGAGCAGCTGGCTACGCCTTC.

This chain joins TRBV5-4 and TRBJ2-1, with D tentatively TRBD1 or TRBD2 (5 bases each). CDR3 length equals 18 residues. V lost 1 base and J 6 bases, leaving 23 bases between the germline ends. CDR1 and CDR2 (germline): SGHNT, YYREEE (reference sequence). CDR3 nucleotides: TGTGCCAGCAGCTTGTCAACCCGGGACGCCGATGACCCCAATGAGCAGTTCTTC. Residues: CASSLSTRDADDPNEQFF.

The chain joins TRBV5-1 to TRBJ1-2; D call uncertain. This CDR3 is built from 13 residues. Between the trimmed V and J ends, which lost 4 bases and 3 bases, there was a span of 10 bases. Germline CDR1 reads SGHRS; CDR2 reads YFSETQ. Here the CDR3 reads CASSVDLYYGYTF. The CDR3 DNA is TGCGCCAGCAGCGTGGACTTATACTATGGCTACACCTTC.

This clonotype has only a few counts. The V gene is TRBV7-8, the J gene TRBJ2-7; maybe TRBD2 (6 bases). CDR1 is SGHVS, CDR2 FQNEAQ, per germline. This CDR3 comprises 14 residues. V lost 1 base to trimming and J lost 2 bases, with 9 bases between them. This CDR3 reads CASSLGTSTYEQYF. The CDR3, as DNA: TGTGCCAGCAGCTTAGGTACTAGCACCTACGAGCAGTACTTC. The whole variable domain, filled in from reference TRBV7-8 and TRBJ2-7, reads GAGVSQSPRYKVAKRGQDVALRCDPISGHVSLFWYQQALGQGPEFLTYFQNEAQLDKSGLPSDRFFAERPEGSVSTLKIQRTQQEDSAVYLCASSLGTSTYEQYFGPGTRLTVT.

This clonotype has at least ten counts. The V and J genes are TRBV12-3 or TRBV12-4 and TRBJ1-6, with D unclear. There are 16 residues in the CDR3. V was clipped by 3 bases and J by 0 bases, with 9 bases between them. The CDR3 sequence: CASSFGFGSYNSPLHF. The CDR3 bases are TGTGCCAGCAGTTTTGGGTTTGGCTCCTATAATTCACCCCTCCACTTT.

This clonotype occurred a few times. The chain recombines TRBV29-1 with TRBJ1-1; 7 bases align to TRBD1. There are 11 residues in the CDR3. Germline V lookup: CDR1 SQVTM, CDR2 ANQGSEA. V shed 4 bases, J shed 8 bases, and the junction held 4 bases outside the gene matches. In DNA form, the CDR3 reads TGCAGCGTTGTGGGACAGAGAGAAGCTTTCTTT. It is translated as CSVVGQREAFF.

The V and J genes are TRBV3-1 and TRBJ2-5; TRBD2 matches at 14 bases. V lost 4 bases to trimming and J lost 5 bases; unmatched junction nucleotides: 6. Germline lookup yields CDR1 LGHDT and CDR2 YNNKEL (reference sequence). The CDR3 extends over 16 amino acids. CDR3 coding DNA: TGTGCCAGCAGCCCGACTAGCGGGGGGGTCAGGGAGACCCAGTACTTC. Its protein is CASSPTSGGVRETQYF.

Points on this clonotype: A read error may produce the germline difference seen at one junction end. The genes are TRBV5-6 and TRBJ2-7; 10 bases are a match to TRBD1. This CDR3 comprises 14 residues. Germline CDR1 and CDR2: SGHDT and YYEEEE. CDR3 loop: CASSLLDRGQQQYF. The CDR3 coding sequence is TGCGCCAGCAGCCTTCTCGACAGGGGGCAGCAGCAGTACTTC. Drawing the rest from reference TRBV5-6 and TRBJ2-7, the complete variable domain is DAGVTQSPTHLIKTRGQQVTLRCSPKSGHDTVSWYQQALGQGPQFIFQYYEEEERQRGNFPDRFSGHQFPNYSSELNVNALLLGDSALYLCASSLLDRGQQQYFGPGTRLTVT.

V usage is TRBV2 and J usage is TRBJ1-2, with D unclear. CDR3 length: 13 residues. The germline V gene encodes CDR1 SNHLY and CDR2 FYNNEI. Between the trimmed V and J ends, which lost 7 bases and 3 bases, there was a span of 12 bases. The CDR3 DNA follows: TGTGCCAGCAACTCCTACCAGTACTATGGCTACACCTTC. This translates into CASNSYQYYGYTF. The full variable domain, in which reference TRBV2 and TRBJ1-2 provide the parts outside the CDR3, is EPEVTQTPSHQVTQMGQEVILRCVPISNHLYFYWYRQILGQKVEFLVSFYNNEISEKSEIFDDQFSVERPDGSNFTLKIRSTKLEDSAMYFCASNSYQYYGYTFGSGTRLTVV.